This TCR beta chain was retrieved from a study of T cells after yellow fever vaccination. Study-level information: Some fractions had low cell numbers, and these were prepared with SMART-Seq v4 Ultra Low Input.

One entry per CDR3 protein results from TCRdb running MiXCR on the 5' RACE reads. In the table there are about 46,000 distinct CDR3 sequences, over 5.5% of which are singletons. Findings and limits, study-wide: Most primary-vaccination clones recurred post-booster (roughly 96% CD4, 88% CD8). Just a small share of clonotypes turned up in the CD4 compartment as well as the CD8 compartment.

In this sample, this clonotype turned up many times. The CDR3 runs 14 residues. V was trimmed by 3 bases and J by 5 bases, leaving 11 bases between them. The clonotype comes from a man aged 30 to 45 who received the YFV17D yellow fever vaccine. The V gene is TRBV12-3 or TRBV12-4, the J gene TRBJ1-5, with D hard to call. The specimen was PBMCs, either bulk or a sorted T-cell subset (CD4+, CD8+, memory, or dextramer-sorted; not recorded which), collected 45 days after the yellow fever booster vaccination. The CDR3 protein is CASSLSLQDQPQHF. In nucleotides, the CDR3 is TGTGCCAGCAGTTTGAGTCTGCAGGATCAGCCCCAGCATTTT.